A selection of T cell receptor beta chains follows, all from one sample in a study of identical twins. Each CDR3 protein gets one entry after TCRdb re-called the 5' RACE reads with MiXCR. The table includes fewer than 250,000 distinct CDR3 sequences, about a sixth detected once. The sample was also reused in another study, on T cells expressing NK-cell markers.

Material: CD8+ T cells sorted from blood. The receptors originated from a woman aged 18-35 years in good health. Each CDR3 is given with its conserved first and last residue. A D gene is named only where the DNA matches it firmly. Not every row has a clone size; where given, it reads once, few, many or a size class.

>TRBJ2-7|NA|TRBD1|TRBV7-9
CASSSSGTGVSYEQYF
TGTGCCAGCAGCTCCTCCGGGACAGGGGTATCCTACGAGCAGTACTTC
>TRBJ2-1|few|TRBD2|TRBV20-1
CSARETSGGANEQFF
TGCAGTGCTAGAGAAACTAGCGGGGGGGCCAATGAGCAGTTCTTC
>TRBJ2-3|few|TRBD2|TRBV20-1
CSASGTSGAEADTQYF
TGCAGTGCGTCCGGGACTAGCGGGGCTGAGGCGGATACGCAGTATTTT
>TRBJ2-3|once|NA|TRBV30
CAWSVPSGGTDTQYF
TGTGCCTGGAGTGTTCCGAGTGGGGGCACAGATACGCAGTATTTT
>TRBJ2-1|NA|NA|TRBV30
CAWSLASDNEQFF
TGTGCCTGGAGCCTTGCGAGCGACAATGAGCAGTTCTTC
>TRBJ1-1|NA|NA|TRBV29-1
CSAPLAGTESFF
TGCAGCGCTCCACTGGCCGGGACTGAATCTTTCTTT
>TRBJ1-2|NA|NA|TRBV7-9
CASSSPGASQGYTF
TGTGCCAGCAGCTCCCCCGGGGCCAGTCAAGGCTACACCTTC
>TRBJ2-3|NA|TRBD1|TRBV12-3/TRBV12-4
CASSLVHRGRSTDTQYF
TGTGCCAGCAGTTTGGTGCACAGGGGTCGGTCAACAGATACGCAGTATTTT
>TRBJ2-7|NA|TRBD1|TRBV12-3/TRBV12-4
CASSRPGTGSYEQYF
TGTGCCAGCAGCCGACCCGGGACAGGCTCCTACGAGCAGTACTTC
>TRBJ2-1|few|NA|TRBV2
CASSEAVSYNEQFF
TGTGCCAGCAGTGAAGCGGTCAGCTACAATGAGCAGTTCTTC
>TRBJ1-5|NA|NA|TRBV4-3
CASSQDRDPNQPQHF
TGCGCCAGCAGCCAAGACAGGGATCCCAATCAGCCCCAGCATTTT
>TRBJ2-1|few|NA|TRBV12-5
CASGLSYRAYNEQFF
TGTGCTAGTGGTTTAAGTTACCGCGCCTACAATGAGCAGTTCTTC
>TRBJ2-2|few|NA|TRBV12-3/TRBV12-4
CASSPGRYGELFF
TGTGCCAGCAGTCCAGGACGGTACGGGGAGCTGTTTTTT
>TRBJ2-2|many|NA|TRBV12-3/TRBV12-4
CASSFTRVELFF
TGTGCCAGCAGTTTTACGCGGGTGGAGCTGTTTTTT
>TRBJ2-7|NA|TRBD1|TRBV2
CASSEGRTGASSYEQYF
TGTGCCAGCAGTGAAGGGCGGACAGGGGCGAGCTCCTACGAGCAGTACTTC
>TRBJ2-2|NA|TRBD1|TRBV27
CASSSGTVGYTGELFF
TGTGCCAGCAGTTCCGGGACAGTCGGATACACCGGGGAGCTGTTTTTT
>TRBJ2-1|few|NA|TRBV5-1
CASSFSTPYNEQFF
TGCGCCAGCAGCTTTAGCACCCCTTACAATGAGCAGTTCTTC
>TRBJ1-2|NA|NA|TRBV29-1
CSVSGRHGYTF
TGCAGCGTTTCGGGGCGTCATGGCTACACCTTC
>TRBJ1-1|NA|NA|TRBV11-2
CASSSTGMTEAFF
TGTGCCAGCAGCTCAACAGGGATGACTGAAGCTTTCTTT
>TRBJ2-1|NA|NA|TRBV29-1
CSVEGGEMGNEQFF
TGCAGCGTTGAAGGTGGAGAGATGGGCAATGAGCAGTTCTTC
>TRBJ2-1|NA|TRBD2|TRBV4-3
CASSQDRGTSNEQFF
TGCGCCAGCAGCCAGGACCGGGGGACTAGTAATGAGCAGTTCTTC
>TRBJ2-1|NA|TRBD2|TRBV29-1
CSAVGGVYNEQFF
TGCAGCGCTGTCGGGGGGGTCTACAATGAGCAGTTCTTC